The 18 T cell receptor beta chains below come from one sample, sequenced in a study of T cell responses to AZD1222 COVID-19 vaccine. This table comes from immunoSEQ multiplex PCR, and its TCRdb copy is limited to in-frame clones, with some not included. The table records 130,000 to 150,000 clones, approximately 90% of them present only once. The sample consisted of peripheral blood, taken on day 0 of AZD1222 vaccination. These receptors all stem from an adult in good health.

The J gene is TRBJ1-5, the V gene TRBV7-2, with D unresolved. The CDR3 length is 13 residues. Trimming took off 3 bases at V and 4 bases at J, with 7 bases between the two ends. Germline V lookup: CDR1 SGHTA, CDR2 FQGNSA. CDR3 loop: CASSFGSNQPQHF. The CDR3 DNA reads as TGTGCCAGCAGCTTCGGCAGTAATCAGCCCCAGCATTTT.

Comment on this clone: One junction end does not reproduce the germline sequence, and a read error may be involved. The CDR3 DNA sequence: TGTGCCAGCAGCCCGAGCCGACTAGCGGCGAAGGCAAAGTTC. This translates into CASSPSRLAAKAKF. This rearrangement joins TRBV3-1 (or the pseudogene TRBV3-2) to TRBJ2-7; 9 bases are a match to TRBD2. This CDR3 has 14 amino acids. The germline CDR1 and CDR2 sequences are LGHDT and YNNKEL (reference sequence).

This chain uses TRBV4-2 with TRBJ2-3; 8 positions agree with TRBD2. Trimming cost V 5 bases and J 4 bases; bases outside gene matches: 11. This CDR3 has 16 residues. Looked up from germline, CDR1 is LGHNA and CDR2 is YNFKEQ. CDR3 DNA: TGTGCCAGCAGCAAACCGGGACTAGGGGCTCCAGATACGCAGTATTTT. This gives the protein CASSKPGLGAPDTQYF.

The chain recombines TRBV4-1 with TRBJ2-7; D is undetermined. This CDR3 spans 18 amino acids. Germline CDR1 is MGHRA and CDR2 is YSYEKL. The germline V and J ends were trimmed by 3 bases and 0 bases, with 21 bases remaining between them. The CDR3 here is CASSQVGRLASHSYEQYF. Here the CDR3 DNA reads TGCGCCAGCAGCCAGGTAGGACGGTTGGCCTCTCACTCCTACGAGCAGTACTTC.

The chain employs TRBV6-1 and TRBJ2-7; tentatively, D is TRBD1 or TRBD2 (6 bases each). This CDR3 contains 14 residues. V lost 2 bases to trimming and J lost 4 bases, with 12 bases between them. Germline V gene sequence: CDR1 MNHNS, CDR2 SASEGT. CDR3 protein: CASSERGARYEQYF. DNA of the CDR3: TGTGCCAGCAGTGAAAGGGGGGCGCGGTACGAGCAGTACTTC.

The V gene is TRBV10-3, the J gene TRBJ1-1; a weak D match, TRBD1 (6 bases). The germline gives CDR1 ENHRY, CDR2 SYGVKD. Trimming left V 9 bases short and J 4 bases short, with 12 bases between. This CDR3 has 12 amino acids. Here the CDR3 DNA reads TGTGCCATACGACAGGAGGGCACTGAAGCTTTCTTT. Translating it yields CAIRQEGTEAFF.

V gene TRBV24-1 combines with J gene TRBJ1-6; D unclear. V was trimmed by 2 bases and J by 4 bases, leaving 14 bases between them. Germline CDR1 reads KGHDR; CDR2 reads SFDVKD. CDR3 size: 17 residues. In DNA form, the CDR3 reads TGTGCCACCAGTGATTACTTTATGAGAGTTTATAATTCACCCCTCCACTTT. Amino acids: CATSDYFMRVYNSPLHF.

The chain recombines TRBV27 with TRBJ2-4; 9 positions agree with TRBD1. The CDR3 runs 15 residues. V gave up 0 bases and J gave up 8 bases; unmatched junction bases: 5. Germline values: CDR1 MNHEY, CDR2 SMNVEV (reference sequence). CDR3 bases: TGTGCCAGCAGTTTATCCGGGACAGGGTGGGACATTCAGTACTTC. Translation gives CASSLSGTGWDIQYF.

The genes are TRBV6-2 or TRBV6-3 and TRBJ1-2; D ambiguous. This CDR3 has 11 residues. CDR1 is MNHEY and CDR2 is SVGEGT in the germline V gene. V was trimmed by 6 bases and J by 2 bases, leaving 4 bases between them. CDR3 DNA sequence: TGTGCCAGCAGCCAAAACTATGGCTACACCTTC. Translation gives CASSQNYGYTF.

This clone was seen only once. The chain links TRBV19 to TRBJ1-1; D is perhaps TRBD1 (5 bases). Germline loops: CDR1 LNHDA, CDR2 SQIVND (reference sequence). V was shortened by 10 bases and J by 0 bases, with 12 bases between the two germline ends. This CDR3 spans 13 amino acids. The CDR3 bases are TGTGCCACTATGGCAGGGATGAACACTGAAGCTTTCTTT. Translated: CATMAGMNTEAFF.

This clone was detected only once. The V gene is TRBV7-9, the J gene TRBJ2-7; 8 bases align to TRBD1. Germline lookup yields CDR1 SEHNR and CDR2 FQNEAQ (reference sequence). The ends lost 10 bases at V and 7 bases at J; junction bases unmatched: 9. This CDR3 region has 12 residues. CDR3 coding DNA: TGTGCCACCGAGGGGCACAGGGGGGAGCAGTACTTC. It is translated as CATEGHRGEQYF.

The chain employs TRBV7-6 and TRBJ2-5, with a tentative D call TRBD2 (6 bases). In germline, CDR1 is SGHVS, CDR2 FNYEAQ. This CDR3 spans 13 amino acids. V was cut by 3 bases and J by 6 bases, with 11 bases left in between. As DNA, the CDR3 is TGTGCCAGCAGCTTTTCCGGGAGCAAGACCCAGTACTTC. Translated, it gives CASSFSGSKTQYF.

The gene calls are TRBV28 and TRBJ2-3; tentatively, D is TRBD1 (5 bases). V lost 7 bases and J 1 base, leaving 12 bases between the germline ends. CDR3 length equals 14 residues. From germline, CDR1 is MDHEN and CDR2 SYDVKM. The CDR3 sequence is CASTSPTGTDTQYF. The CDR3 DNA reads as TGTGCCAGCACTTCCCCGACAGGCACAGATACGCAGTATTTT.

The chain couples TRBV19 to TRBJ2-1; a possible D gene is TRBD2 (6 bases). V was trimmed by 3 bases and J by 10 bases, leaving 13 bases between them. Germline V gene data show CDR1 as LNHDA and CDR2 as SQIVND (reference sequence). The CDR3 consists of 13 residues. CDR3 amino acids: CASSIRRAGEQFF. CDR3 DNA sequence: TGTGCCAGTAGTATTCGCCGGGCGGGGGAGCAGTTCTTC. The variable domain in full, completed from reference TRBV19 and TRBJ2-1, reads DGGITQSPKYLFRKEGQNVTLSCEQNLNHDAMYWYRQDPGQGLRLIYYSQIVNDFQKGDIAEGYSVSREKKESFPLTVTSAQKNPTAFYLCASSIRRAGEQFFGPGTRLTVL.

This clone came up once. The V and J genes are TRBV5-4 and TRBJ2-3; 7 bases are a match to TRBD1. Germline V gives CDR1 SGHNT, CDR2 YYREEE (reference sequence). The CDR3 sequence is 14 residues long. After removal of 3 bases from V and 5 bases from J, the junction contained 6 bases not matched to a gene. The CDR3 region is CASSWQGVGDTQYF. CDR3 nucleotide sequence: TGTGCCAGCAGCTGGCAGGGGGTCGGAGATACGCAGTATTTT.

This chain connects TRBV6-2 or TRBV6-3 to TRBJ2-5, with 10 bases aligning to TRBD2. Trimming cost V 5 bases and J 4 bases; bases outside gene matches: 7. Germline V gene sequence: CDR1 MNHEY, CDR2 SVGEGT. The CDR3 extends over 15 amino acids. The CDR3 nucleotides are TGTGCCAGCAGTGACTACGGACTAGCGGTAGAGACCCAGTACTTC. It encodes CASSDYGLAVETQYF.

The V gene is TRBV28, the J gene TRBJ1-5, with D hard to call. Deletions cut 8 bases from V and 7 bases from J, with 15 bases between. Germline V gives CDR1 MDHEN, CDR2 SYDVKM. The CDR3 runs 13 residues. The CDR3 region is CASQDAYGQPQHF. The CDR3 DNA reads TGTGCCAGCCAAGATGCGTATGGGCAGCCCCAGCATTTT. Full variable domain (outside the CDR3, taken from reference TRBV28 and TRBJ1-5): DVKVTQSSRYLVKRTGEKVFLECVQDMDHENMFWYRQDPGLGLRLIYFSYDVKMKEKGDIPEGYSVSREKKERFSLILESASTNQTSMYLCASQDAYGQPQHFGDGTRLSIL.

CDR3 protein: CASSLAVRGSAGELFF. The CDR3, as DNA: TGTGCCAGCAGCTTAGCAGTCAGGGGGTCCGCCGGGGAGCTGTTTTTT. The chain carries TRBV7-2 and TRBJ2-2; 7 bases are a match to TRBD1. J gave up 6 bases and V 0 bases, and 7 bases lay outside the gene matches. The germline V gene has CDR1 SGHTA and CDR2 FQGNSA. There are 16 residues in the CDR3.